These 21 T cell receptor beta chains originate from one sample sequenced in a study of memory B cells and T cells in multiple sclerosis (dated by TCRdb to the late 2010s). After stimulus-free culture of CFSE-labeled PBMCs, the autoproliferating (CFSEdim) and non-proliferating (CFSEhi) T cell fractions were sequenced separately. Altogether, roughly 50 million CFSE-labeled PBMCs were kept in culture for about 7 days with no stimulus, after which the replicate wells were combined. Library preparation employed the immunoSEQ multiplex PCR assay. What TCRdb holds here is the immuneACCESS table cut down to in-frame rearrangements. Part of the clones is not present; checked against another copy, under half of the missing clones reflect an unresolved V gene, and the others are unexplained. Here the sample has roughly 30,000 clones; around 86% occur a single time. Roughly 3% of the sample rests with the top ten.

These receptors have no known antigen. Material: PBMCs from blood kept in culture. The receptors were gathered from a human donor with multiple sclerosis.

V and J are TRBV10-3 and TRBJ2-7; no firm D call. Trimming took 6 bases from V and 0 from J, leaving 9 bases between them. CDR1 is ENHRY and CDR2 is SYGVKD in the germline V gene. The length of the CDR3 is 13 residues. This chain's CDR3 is CAIRPEDSYEQYF. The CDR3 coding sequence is TGTGCCATCAGGCCGGAAGACTCCTACGAGCAGTACTTC.

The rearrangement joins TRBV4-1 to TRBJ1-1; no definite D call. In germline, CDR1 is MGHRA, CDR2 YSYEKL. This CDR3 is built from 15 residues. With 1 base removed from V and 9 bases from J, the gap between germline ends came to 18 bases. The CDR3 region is CASSQAVEERGKAFF. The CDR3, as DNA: TGCGCCAGCAGCCAAGCGGTGGAGGAGCGTGGCAAAGCTTTCTTT.

CDR3 DNA: TGTGCCAGCAGCTTAGAGGTGCGGGCCACCTACGAGCAGTACTTC. This sequence encodes CASSLEVRATYEQYF. V gene TRBV11-2 combines with J gene TRBJ2-7, with D possibly TRBD2 on 5 matching bases. The germline CDR1 and CDR2 sequences are SGHAT and FQNNGV. V lost 0 bases, J lost 2 bases, and 11 bases lay in between. The CDR3 length is 15 residues.

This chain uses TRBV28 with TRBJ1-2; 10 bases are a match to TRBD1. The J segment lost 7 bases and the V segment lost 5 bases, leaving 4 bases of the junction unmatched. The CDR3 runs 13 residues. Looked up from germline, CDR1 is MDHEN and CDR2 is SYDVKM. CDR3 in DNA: TGTGCCAGCAGTCTCGACAGGGGGCTTGGCTACACCTTC. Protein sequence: CASSLDRGLGYTF.

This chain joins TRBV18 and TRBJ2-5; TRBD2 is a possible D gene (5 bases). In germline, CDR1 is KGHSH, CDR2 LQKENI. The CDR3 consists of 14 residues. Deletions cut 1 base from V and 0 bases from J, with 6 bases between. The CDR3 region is CASSPRGYQETQYF. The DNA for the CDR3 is TGTGCCAGCTCACCACGAGGGTACCAAGAGACCCAGTACTTC.

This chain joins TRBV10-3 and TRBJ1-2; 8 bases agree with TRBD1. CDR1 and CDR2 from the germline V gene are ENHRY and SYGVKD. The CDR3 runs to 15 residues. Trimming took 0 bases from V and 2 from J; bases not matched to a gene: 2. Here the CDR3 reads CAISESDRANYGYTF. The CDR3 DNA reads TGTGCCATCAGTGAGTCGGACAGGGCGAACTATGGCTACACCTTC.

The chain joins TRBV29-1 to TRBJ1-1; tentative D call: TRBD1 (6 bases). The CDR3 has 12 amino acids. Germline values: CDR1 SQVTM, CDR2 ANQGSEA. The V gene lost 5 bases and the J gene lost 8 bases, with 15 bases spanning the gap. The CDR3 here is CSVSNTDREAFF. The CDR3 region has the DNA TGCAGCGTTTCCAATACAGACAGGGAAGCTTTCTTT.

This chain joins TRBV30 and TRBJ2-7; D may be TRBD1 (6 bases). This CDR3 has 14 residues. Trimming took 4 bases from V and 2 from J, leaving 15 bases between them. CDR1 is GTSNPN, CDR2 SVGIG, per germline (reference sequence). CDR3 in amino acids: CAWNFQWGPYEQYF. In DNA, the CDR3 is TGTGCCTGGAACTTCCAATGGGGGCCCTACGAGCAGTACTTC. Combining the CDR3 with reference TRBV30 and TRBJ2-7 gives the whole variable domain SQTIHQWPATLVQPVGSPLSLECTVEGTSNPNLYWYRQAAGRGLQLLFYSVGIGQISSEVPQNLSASRPQDRQFILSSKKLLLSDSGFYLCAWNFQWGPYEQYFGPGTRLTVT.

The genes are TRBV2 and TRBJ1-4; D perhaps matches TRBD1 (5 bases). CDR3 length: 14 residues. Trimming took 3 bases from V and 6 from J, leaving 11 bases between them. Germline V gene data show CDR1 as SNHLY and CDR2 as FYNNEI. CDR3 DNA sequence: TGTGCCAGCAGTGACACCAAAGGGGATGAAAAACTGTTTTTT. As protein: CASSDTKGDEKLFF.

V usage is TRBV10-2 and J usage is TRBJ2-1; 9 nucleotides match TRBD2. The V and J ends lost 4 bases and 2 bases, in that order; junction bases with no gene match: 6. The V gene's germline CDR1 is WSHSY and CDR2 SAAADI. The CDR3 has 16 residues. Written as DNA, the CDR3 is TGCGCCAGCAGTGGACTAGCGGAAAACACCTACAATGAGCAGTTCTTC. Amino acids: CASSGLAENTYNEQFF.

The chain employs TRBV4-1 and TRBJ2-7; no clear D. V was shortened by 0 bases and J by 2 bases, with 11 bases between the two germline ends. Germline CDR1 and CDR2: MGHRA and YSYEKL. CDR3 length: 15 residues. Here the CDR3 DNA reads TGCGCCAGCAGCCAAGATGGCCCAGGACCCTACGAGCAGTACTTC. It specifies CASSQDGPGPYEQYF.

Here the CDR3 reads CASTSQGGGAGGEQFF. The DNA for the CDR3 is TGCGCCAGCACCTCTCAGGGCGGGGGGGCCGGAGGTGAGCAGTTCTTC. The J gene is TRBJ2-1, the V gene TRBV5-1, with 9 bases fitting TRBD2. The CDR3 is made up of 16 amino acids. Germline CDR1 and CDR2: SGHRS and YFSETQ. V lost 6 bases, J lost 9 bases, and 16 bases stayed unmatched.

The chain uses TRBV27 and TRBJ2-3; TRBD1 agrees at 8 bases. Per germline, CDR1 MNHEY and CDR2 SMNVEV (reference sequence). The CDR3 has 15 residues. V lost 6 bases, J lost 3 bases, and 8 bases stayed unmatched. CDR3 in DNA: TGTGCCAGCAGAGATGGGACAGGTTGGACAGATACGCAGTATTTT. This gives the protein CASRDGTGWTDTQYF.

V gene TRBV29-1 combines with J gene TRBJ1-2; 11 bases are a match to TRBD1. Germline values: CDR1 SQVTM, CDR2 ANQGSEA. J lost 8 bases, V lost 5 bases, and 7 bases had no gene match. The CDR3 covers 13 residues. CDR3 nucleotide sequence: TGCAGCGTTTCTGGACAGGGGGCGCGGGGCTACACCTTC. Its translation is CSVSGQGARGYTF.

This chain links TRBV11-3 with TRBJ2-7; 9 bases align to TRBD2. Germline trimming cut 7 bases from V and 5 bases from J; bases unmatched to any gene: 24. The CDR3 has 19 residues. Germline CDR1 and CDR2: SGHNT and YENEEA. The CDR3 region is CASTRRLVSGGHYCNEQYF. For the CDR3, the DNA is TGTGCCAGCACCAGAAGGCTGGTTAGCGGGGGACACTACTGTAACGAGCAGTACTTC. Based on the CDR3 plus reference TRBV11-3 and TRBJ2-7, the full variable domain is EAGVVQSPRYKIIEKKQPVAFWCNPISGHNTLYWYLQNLGQGPELLIRYENEEAVDDSQLPKDRFSAERLKGVDSTLKIQPAELGDSAVYLCASTRRLVSGGHYCNEQYFGPGTRLTVT.

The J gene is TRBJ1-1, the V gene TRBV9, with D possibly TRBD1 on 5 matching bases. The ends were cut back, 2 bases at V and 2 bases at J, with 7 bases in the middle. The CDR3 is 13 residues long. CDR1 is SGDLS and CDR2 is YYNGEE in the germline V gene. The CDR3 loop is CASSVRVNTEAFF. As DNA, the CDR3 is TGTGCCAGCAGCGTCAGGGTTAACACTGAAGCTTTCTTT.

The CDR3 loop reads CASSDAPNTGELFF. In nucleotides, the CDR3 is TGTGCCAGCAGTGACGCACCGAACACCGGGGAGCTGTTTTTT. The chain carries TRBV6-4 and TRBJ2-2; unclear D gene. The CDR3 extends over 14 amino acids. The V gene's germline CDR1 is MRHNA and CDR2 SNTAGT. V was pared by 2 bases and J by 0 bases, with 4 bases between.

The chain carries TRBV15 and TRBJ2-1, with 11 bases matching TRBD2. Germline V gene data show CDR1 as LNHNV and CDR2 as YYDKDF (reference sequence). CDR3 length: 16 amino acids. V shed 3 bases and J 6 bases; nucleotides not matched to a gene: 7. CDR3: CATSSELSGRVNEQFF. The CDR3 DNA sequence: TGTGCCACCAGCAGTGAGCTTAGCGGGAGGGTCAATGAGCAGTTCTTC.

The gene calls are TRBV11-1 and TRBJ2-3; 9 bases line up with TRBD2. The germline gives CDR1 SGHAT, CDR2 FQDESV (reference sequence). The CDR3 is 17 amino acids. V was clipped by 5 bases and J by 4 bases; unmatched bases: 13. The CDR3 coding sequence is TGTGCCAGCAGCCGAAACAAAGCGGGAGGTCTGCCAGATACGCAGTATTTT. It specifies CASSRNKAGGLPDTQYF.

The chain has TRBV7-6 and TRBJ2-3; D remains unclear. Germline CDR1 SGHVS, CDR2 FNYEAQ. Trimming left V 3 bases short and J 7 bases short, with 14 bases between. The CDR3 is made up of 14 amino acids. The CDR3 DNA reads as TGTGCCAGCAGCTTTCAGGTTTTGGTGCATACGCAGTATTTT. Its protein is CASSFQVLVHTQYF.

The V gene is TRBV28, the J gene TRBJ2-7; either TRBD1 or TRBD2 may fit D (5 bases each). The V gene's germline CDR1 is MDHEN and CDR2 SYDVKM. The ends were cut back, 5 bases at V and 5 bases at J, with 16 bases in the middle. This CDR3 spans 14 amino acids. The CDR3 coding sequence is TGTGCCAGCAGTAGGGACCAAGCGGTCCACGAGCAGTACTTC. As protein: CASSRDQAVHEQYF.